The rows below give T cell receptor beta chains drawn from one sample of a study of a mutant IDH1 vaccine in newly diagnosed glioma. Using immunoSEQ multiplex PCR, the repertoire was profiled, and TCRdb retains in-frame clones only, with some absent. The sample yields about 48,000 clones, more than 65% seen once. No antigen is known for these receptors. Sequences were derived from PBMCs, sampled from a glioma patient whose treatment included an IDH1 peptide vaccine. All receptors derive from a man in his forties with glioma. Both conserved end residues are part of each CDR3. The D gene is left open where the match is weak. The size of a clone is reported for some rows only, either as once, few or many, or as a class for expanded clones.

clone_size d_call j_call v_call cdr3_nt cdr3_aa
- - TRBJ1-2 TRBV5-4 TGTGCCAGCAGCTTGGCGGGGGGGAATATCTATGGCTACACCTTC CASSLAGGNIYGYTF
- TRBD2 TRBJ2-2 TRBV5-1 TGCGCCAGCTCGTCGGACTCGCGGGGGGGGTCATCCGGGGAGCTGTTTTTT CASSSDSRGGSSGELFF
- - TRBJ1-6 TRBV6-6 TGTGCCAGCAGTTACGCTCCGCAACGAGGGTATTCACCCCTCCACTTT CASSYAPQRGYSPLHF
- - TRBJ1-1 TRBV30 TGTGCCTGGAGTACACAGGGTGGGACTGAAGCTTTCTTT CAWSTQGGTEAFF
- TRBD1 TRBJ2-7 TRBV23-1 TGCGCCAGCAGTCACCGGGACAGGGACTACGAGCAGTACTTC CASSHRDRDYEQYF
- - TRBJ1-6 TRBV30 TGTGCCTGGAGATCCGGCAGGAATTACGGGAATTCACCCCTCCACTTT CAWRSGRNYGNSPLHF
- - TRBJ1-1 TRBV6-5 TGTGCCAGCAGTTACGAGGGGAGAAGGACGAACACTGAAGCTTTCTTT CASSYEGRRTNTEAFF
- - TRBJ1-6 TRBV7-2 TGTGCCAGCAGCCGGGACTCAATTGATTCACCCCTCCACTTT CASSRDSIDSPLHF
- - TRBJ1-5 TRBV23-1 TGCGCCAGCAGTCAAGACCAACCCCAGCATTTT CASSQDQPQHF
- TRBD2 TRBJ2-7 TRBV25-1 TGTGCCAGCAGTACTAGCGGGGGTTACGAGCAGTACTTC CASSTSGGYEQYF
- - TRBJ2-7 TRBV6-5 TGTGCCAGCAGTTACTCACTTCGGTTCCAGTACGAGCAGTACTTC CASSYSLRFQYEQYF
- TRBD1 TRBJ1-1 TRBV6-5 TGTGCCAGCAGTTACTCCTGGACAGGGGGCAAAACTGAAGCTTTCTTT CASSYSWTGGKTEAFF
- - TRBJ1-2 TRBV5-4 TGTGCCAGCAGCCCCGCACAGGGTTTTAACTATGGCTACACCTTC CASSPAQGFNYGYTF
- - TRBJ1-4 TRBV29-1 TGCAGCGGGGTTGGCCGCGGTGAAAAACTGTTTTTT CSGVGRGEKLFF
- - TRBJ1-3 TRBV5-5 TGTGCCAGCAGCTTGAAACGGTTTGGGAACACCATATATTTT CASSLKRFGNTIYF
- - TRBJ2-1 TRBV29-1 TGCAGCGTTGCACCGGTAGGCGAGCAGTTCTTC CSVAPVGEQFF
- TRBD1 TRBJ1-6 TRBV5-1 TGCGCCAGCAGCCTCAGGGGTACCGGGACAGCAGTAAATTCACCCCTCCACTTT CASSLRGTGTAVNSPLHF
- - TRBJ2-7 TRBV7-6 TGTGCCAGCAGCCAAGGGACGGCCGAGCAGTACTTC CASSQGTAEQYF
- TRBD1 TRBJ1-4 TRBV6-5 TGTGCCAGCAGTTACGACAGGGCGGGGGAAAAACTGTTTTTT CASSYDRAGEKLFF
- TRBD1 TRBJ1-6 TRBV4-1 TGCGCCAGCAGCCAACCATTCCGGGACAGGGAGTATAATTCACCCCTCCACTTT CASSQPFRDREYNSPLHF
- TRBD2 TRBJ2-1 TRBV30 TGTGCCTGGAGGGGTTGGCCCCGGGGCGGGGGGGCGAGTGAGCAGTTCTTC CAWRGWPRGGGASEQFF
once TRBD2 TRBJ2-1 TRBV7-6 TGTGCCAGCAGCTTAGGTCACAGGACTAGGTACAATGAGCAGTTCTTC CASSLGHRTRYNEQFF
- TRBD1 TRBJ2-1 TRBV25-1 TGTGCCAGCACTATCCGCCGGGACAGGGGTGGGGAGCAGTTCTTC CASTIRRDRGGEQFF
- - TRBJ1-1 TRBV7-6 TGTGCCAGCAGCTTAGACCGGGCAGGGGAAGCTTTCTTT CASSLDRAGEAFF
few - TRBJ2-1 TRBV10-3 TGTGCCATCAGTGAGGCCAATGAGCAGTTCTTC CAISEANEQFF
- - TRBJ2-6 TRBV6-5 TGTGCCACCGTTGTAAAGGATGGGGCCAACGTCCTGACTTTC CATVVKDGANVLTF
- - TRBJ2-5 TRBV29-1 TGCAGCGTTGAAGTTCGTCTTCACGAAGGGGTCGGGACCCAGTACTTC CSVEVRLHEGVGTQYF
- - TRBJ1-1 TRBV19 TGTGCCAGTAGACCCGTGGTCCTGAGAGGGAACACTGAAGCTTTCTTT CASRPVVLRGNTEAFF
once TRBD2 TRBJ2-1 TRBV29-1 TGCAGCGTTGCGGCTAGCGGGGATTACAATGAGCAGTTCTTC CSVAASGDYNEQFF
- - TRBJ2-4 TRBV29-1 TGCAGCGTTGAGGACAGAGGGTACTTC CSVEDRGYF
- TRBD1 TRBJ2-5 TRBV10-2 TGCGCCAGCAGCAAGACAGGGATAGAGACCCAGTACTTC CASSKTGIETQYF
- - TRBJ1-2 TRBV6-6 TGTGCCAGCAGAGCCTTAAAAGAGGGCCCTGGCTACACCTTC CASRALKEGPGYTF
- - TRBJ2-5 TRBV29-1 TGCAGCGTTGGGAAGTTGGCAAAAGAGACCCAGTACTTC CSVGKLAKETQYF
- - TRBJ1-2 TRBV27 TGTGCCAGCAGTTTATCGGCCTGGGGGGGGCCGACGACTATGGAGGGCTACACCTTC CASSLSAWGGPTTMEGYTF
once - TRBJ2-7 TRBV19 TGTGCCACCACGAAGGTCGGCGGGGGCGCGAGCTCCTACGAGCAGTACTTC CATTKVGGGASSYEQYF
few - TRBJ1-1 TRBV11-3 TGTGCCAGCAGCTCCCGGGGCCCAGGCACTGAAGCTTTCTTT CASSSRGPGTEAFF
- TRBD1 TRBJ1-4 TRBV2 TGTGCCAGCAGCGGAACAGGGGGGAATGAAAAACTGTTTTTT CASSGTGGNEKLFF
- - TRBJ1-4 TRBV19 TGTGCCAGTAGGAGCAGACGGGGGGTTGAAAAACTGTTTTTT CASRSRRGVEKLFF
- TRBD2 TRBJ2-7 TRBV6-5 TGTGCCAGCAGTTCATCGACTAGCTGGAGCATGCGCGAGCAGTACTTC CASSSSTSWSMREQYF
- - TRBJ1-5 TRBV5-1 TGCGCCAGCAGCTTGGGTGGGGCCGCGAATCAGCCCCAGCATTTT CASSLGGAANQPQHF
- - TRBJ1-1 TRBV6-6 TGTGCCAGCAGTACCCATAGGGGGGCGAGGACTGAAGCTTTCTTT CASSTHRGARTEAFF
- TRBD2 TRBJ2-1 TRBV7-8 TGTGCCAGCAGCTTAGTGGCGGGGGGTGGAAGTGAGCAGTTCTTC CASSLVAGGGSEQFF
- TRBD1 TRBJ2-7 TRBV6-5 TGTGCCAGCAGTCGGGACAGGGGGTTATACGAGCAGTACTTC CASSRDRGLYEQYF
few - TRBJ1-5 TRBV7-8 TGTGCCAGCAGCTTAGCCCAGAGGGGAACTCAGCCCCAGCATTTT CASSLAQRGTQPQHF
- TRBD1 TRBJ1-4 TRBV6-5 TGTGCCAGCAGTTTACAGGGGGGGGGATATGAAAAACTGTTTTTT CASSLQGGGYEKLFF
- TRBD2 TRBJ2-5 TRBV4-1 TGCGCCAGCAGCCCGGGACTAGCGGGGGGCTTAGAGACCCAGTACTTC CASSPGLAGGLETQYF
- TRBD1 TRBJ2-1 TRBV9 TGTGCCAGCAGCCCAGGCGGACAGGTGGGGTACAATGAGCAGTTCTTC CASSPGGQVGYNEQFF
- - TRBJ1-1 TRBV20-1 TGCAGTGCTCCTGAGGCAATCGAAGCTTTCTTT CSAPEAIEAFF
- - TRBJ2-7 TRBV5-4 TGTGCCAGCAGCGGACAGTCAGGGGAAGCCTACGAGCAGTACTTC CASSGQSGEAYEQYF